The 13 T cell receptor beta chains given below trace back to one sample, sequenced in a study of cytomegalovirus exposure and HLA in healthy donors. PCR amplification relied on 60 Vbeta primers (plus 13 Jbeta primers). Sequencing used immunoSEQ multiplex PCR; TCRdb keeps in-frame clones, though not all of them. The repertoire holds some 130,000 clones, 60% to 80% seen once, with under 1.5% in the top ten. Specimen: PBMCs. These receptors were collected from a female donor in good health and CMV-seronegative.

The genes are TRBV4-1 and TRBJ1-3, with 9 bases aligning to TRBD1. The CDR3 covers 16 residues. The ends lost 2 bases at V and 2 bases at J; junction bases unmatched: 4. Germline-derived CDR1 and CDR2 are MGHRA and YSYEKL. CDR3 region: CASSQRWDRAGNTIYF. The DNA for the CDR3 is TGCGCCAGCAGCCAAAGGTGGGACAGGGCTGGAAACACCATATATTTT.

This chain connects TRBV6-5 to TRBJ2-7; 7 bases fit TRBD2. With 6 bases clipped from V and 0 bases from J, the junction kept 8 bases outside the gene matches. Germline assignment: CDR1 MNHEY and CDR2 SVGAGI. This CDR3 contains 15 residues. CDR3 region: CASSSGAGLSYEQYF. CDR3 DNA sequence: TGTGCCAGCAGCTCCGGAGCGGGACTCTCCTACGAGCAGTACTTC.

The rearrangement uses TRBV18 and TRBJ2-1; D is possibly TRBD2 (6 bases). The germline V gene encodes CDR1 KGHSH and CDR2 LQKENI. Trimming removed 3 bases at V and 1 base at J, with 16 bases between. The CDR3 is made up of 17 amino acids. The CDR3 protein is CASSPVGGGTSYNEQFF. The CDR3 coding sequence is TGTGCCAGCTCACCGGTTGGGGGAGGAACGTCCTACAATGAGCAGTTCTTC.

The chain uses TRBV19 and TRBJ2-5; TRBD1 might be the D (6 bases). The CDR3 runs 18 residues. Trimming cost V 3 bases and J 5 bases, with 25 bases left between them. Per the germline V gene, CDR1 is LNHDA and CDR2 is SQIVND (reference sequence). This CDR3 reads CASSMGAALRGNGETQYF. CDR3 bases: TGTGCCAGTAGTATGGGGGCCGCCCTTAGGGGGAACGGGGAGACCCAGTACTTC. The full variable domain, with the rest looked up from reference TRBV19 and TRBJ2-5, is DGGITQSPKYLFRKEGQNVTLSCEQNLNHDAMYWYRQDPGQGLRLIYYSQIVNDFQKGDIAEGYSVSREKKESFPLTVTSAQKNPTAFYLCASSMGAALRGNGETQYFGPGTRLLVL.

The V gene is TRBV7-2, the J gene TRBJ2-1, with TRBD2 matching over 7 bases. The V segment lost 6 bases and the J segment 9 bases; nucleotides outside the gene matches: 2. The CDR3 extends over 11 amino acids. Germline CDR1 reads SGHTA; CDR2 reads FQGNSA. The CDR3 loop reads CASRVAGEQFF. As DNA, the CDR3 is TGTGCCAGCAGGGTAGCGGGTGAGCAGTTCTTC.

The chain's CDR3 is CASSQDPGLEQYF. CDR3 nucleotide sequence: TGCGCCAGCAGCCAAGATCCAGGGCTCGAGCAGTACTTC. This sequence joins TRBV4-3 and TRBJ2-7; perhaps TRBD1 as D (5 bases). Trimming removed 0 bases at V and 6 bases at J, with 9 bases between. Germline V gene lookup returns CDR1 LGHNA and CDR2 YSLEER. The CDR3 has 13 residues.

The V and J genes are TRBV27 and TRBJ2-5; 8 positions match TRBD1. Germline CDR1 and CDR2: MNHEY and SMNVEV (reference sequence). The V segment lost 4 bases and the J segment 4 bases; nucleotides outside the gene matches: 8. This CDR3 region has 15 residues. This CDR3 reads CASSSGQGLVETQYF. CDR3 sequence (DNA): TGTGCCAGCAGTTCCGGACAGGGTCTTGTAGAGACCCAGTACTTC.

This clone came up a few times. The V call is TRBV11-2, the J call TRBJ2-3; 7 bases align to TRBD2. V dropped 0 bases and J dropped 2; count of bases not matched to a gene: 11. Germline CDR1 and CDR2: SGHAT and FQNNGV. This CDR3 has 18 amino acids. Written as DNA, the CDR3 is TGTGCCAGCAGCTTAGATCTTCAGGTTAGCGGGTTCACAGATACGCAGTATTTT. As protein: CASSLDLQVSGFTDTQYF.

The chain employs TRBV10-3 and TRBJ2-7, with 8 bases matching TRBD1. This CDR3 region has 18 residues. Germline lookup yields CDR1 ENHRY and CDR2 SYGVKD. The junction had 15 bases not matched to a gene; V was cut back by 1 base and J by 4 bases. This CDR3 is CAISEFKDRGLNQYEQYF. CDR3 in DNA: TGTGCCATCAGTGAGTTTAAAGACAGGGGTCTAAATCAGTACGAGCAGTACTTC.

The chain combines TRBV7-8 with TRBJ1-1, with a possible D match to TRBD1 (6 bases). In germline, CDR1 is SGHVS, CDR2 FQNEAQ. V was trimmed by 4 bases and J by 10 bases, leaving 16 bases between them. The CDR3 is 13 amino acids. DNA for the CDR3: TGTGCCAGCAGCTCCGGACAGAGCGGAGGAGCTTTCTTT. Its translation is CASSSGQSGGAFF.

The rearrangement joins TRBV10-3 to TRBJ1-1; D not certain. Trimming left V 5 bases short and J 0 bases short, with 10 bases between. Germline CDR1 and CDR2: ENHRY and SYGVKD. The CDR3 spans 14 residues. Written as DNA, the CDR3 is TGTGCCATCAGTTCGGGTCAAATGAACACTGAAGCTTTCTTT. This encodes CAISSGQMNTEAFF.

The J gene is TRBJ2-7, the V gene TRBV21-1; whether TRBD2, the table's D call, matches the DNA was not checked. TRBV21-1 has pseudogene status. The CDR3 loop spans 18 amino acids. In nucleotides, the CDR3 is TGTGCCAGCAGCGCCAAGGAGGGACTAGCGGGAGGAAGCTACGAGCAGTACTTC. This gives the protein CASSAKEGLAGGSYEQYF.

The V and J genes are TRBV5-1 and TRBJ1-2; 10 bases agree with TRBD1. From germline, CDR1 is SGHRS and CDR2 YFSETQ. The length of the CDR3 is 14 residues. The trim removed 7 bases at V and 8 bases at J, leaving 11 bases unmatched. CDR3 sequence reads: CASGITGTGEGYTF. The CDR3, as DNA: TGCGCCAGCGGGATAACCGGGACAGGGGAAGGCTACACCTTC.